The clone carrying this T cell receptor (beta chain) was detected a few times. Germline V gene data show CDR1 as SGHRS and CDR2 as YFSETQ. The CDR3 has 16 amino acids. The V end was cut by 4 bases, the J end by 3 bases, with 17 bases between. TCRdb reprocessed the RT-PCR reads via MiXCR and lists one record per CDR3 protein. The table shows some 570,000 distinct CDR3 sequences, with approximately 10% occurring only once. This sample is drawn from a study of response to subunit inactivated influenza vaccine. This same sample was also part of a study on T cells expressing NK-cell markers. That publication notes: Scientists made TCR beta cDNA using 5'RACE template switching with UMIs. HCMV seropositivity marked seven of the eight sequenced donors; one was seronegative. In roughly six donors, dominant NKG2C+ clonotypes were roughly 1.0-8% of CD8+ T cells.

The chain carries TRBV5-1 and TRBJ2-1, with D tentatively TRBD2 (6 bases). The sequencing here drew on PBMCs from blood, taken on the day of vaccination. This sequence originates from a man aged 50-59 years who received an inactivated influenza vaccine. The CDR3 bases are TGCGCCAGCAGCCCCCCCGGTCTAGCGCTCTACAATGAGCAGTTCTTC. Translated: CASSPPGLALYNEQFF.